This T cell receptor (beta chain) was captured by sequencing in a study of cytomegalovirus exposure and HLA in healthy donors. PCR amplification relied on 60 Vbeta primers (plus 13 Jbeta primers). Sequencing was performed with immunoSEQ multiplex PCR; in TCRdb, only in-frame clones are kept and a portion is missing. This sample carries about 150,000 clones, around 79% of them seen once, and the ten largest clones take 1.3% to 1.5%. This clone has a handful of counts. Germline trimming cut 3 bases from V and 4 bases from J; bases unmatched to any gene: 5. The length of the CDR3 is 14 residues. Germline V gene sequence: CDR1 MDHEN, CDR2 SYDVKM.

The origin of this receptor is a man in his late teens or twenties in good health and CMV-seronegative. The chain has TRBV28 and TRBJ2-7, with 8 nucleotides matching TRBD1. Sequencing input: PBMCs. Written as DNA, the CDR3 is TGTGCCAGCAGTTTGGCAGGGGGCGCGTACGAGCAGTACTTC. The encoded protein is CASSLAGGAYEQYF.